This T cell receptor (beta chain) was identified in a study of Graves' ophthalmopathy and Graves' hyperthyroidism (dated by TCRdb to 2016 to 2019). With regard to the full study: Stable hyperthyroidism was defined as no progression to ophthalmopathy within 18 months of follow-up. To explore V-J signatures that distinguish ophthalmopathy from hyperthyroidism, a discovery set of about a hundred patients was enrolled, made up of under 50 with ophthalmopathy and under 65 with stable hyperthyroidism. In total, 135 blood samples were TCR-sequenced: some 40 ophthalmopathy, approximately 75 hyperthyroidism and about 17 hyperthyroidism-to-ophthalmopathy patients. The study used signatures of the TCR beta repertoire to tell Graves' ophthalmopathy apart from Graves' hyperthyroidism and to predict which patients would progress to ophthalmopathy. In five or six hyperthyroidism patients, T-cell repertoires of thyroid tissue and blood were compared. Following sampling, methimazole starting at 30 mg daily was administered to hyperthyroidism patients, and high-dose intravenous methylprednisolone was administered to ophthalmopathy patients. For independent validation, a separate cohort was made up of roughly 19 hyperthyroidism patients plus 17 patients who later progressed from hyperthyroidism to ophthalmopathy. Beyond this particular receptor, the publication reports: No statistical method was used to set the sample size in advance, and the investigators knew which group each participant was assigned to. In validation, the model predicted ophthalmopathy progression with about 70% sensitivity and 72.22% specificity; more than ten predicted patients were CT-confirmed with GO in a median of 6.5 months. In cross-validation, the 13-signature model distinguished ophthalmopathy from stable hyperthyroidism with nearly 90% sensitivity and around 82% specificity, and in the test set the corresponding values were roughly 80% and 76%. Among expanded thyroid clonotypes with frequency above 0.001, most also showed up in blood, which suggests that blood repertoires may reflect the thyroid immune response.

The germline ends are 13 bases apart after V is trimmed by 2 bases and J by 0 bases. Spanning cysteine to phenylalanine, the CDR3 consists of 16 amino acids. Of the read, only the CDR3 DNA is kept; its 48 bases are in frame from base 1. The germline V gene encodes CDR1 MNHEY and CDR2 SVGAGI. Patients with hyperthyroidism were aged 18 to 65 years, had been newly diagnosed, and had a disease duration of less than 2 months. Patients were excluded if they had other autoimmune diseases, uncontrolled infections, pregnancy or lactation. Diagnosis was based on clinical symptoms, serum thyroxine, TRAb, thyroid ultrasound and orbital computed tomography. Total RNA was extracted using Trizol reagent, and RNA quality was checked on an Agilent 2100 Bioanalyzer. For repertoire sequencing, the TCR beta CDR3 regions were amplified from RNA transcripts. HTBI primers and the Qiagen OneStep RT-PCR kit were used in a first-round RT-PCR, which was followed by a second-round multiplex PCR, size selection and purification. Libraries were sequenced on an Illumina HiSeq2000 using paired-end 100 bp reads. The paper's data handling went like this. Reads were processed with SOAPnuke, discarding reads with adapters, uncalled bases, mean Phred below 15, or no exact constant-primer or identifier match. COPE v1.2.5 was used to merge the high-quality paired reads. Clonotypes were defined as unique nucleotide sequences and were aligned to IMGT TRB V, D and J references using MiTCR v1.1. Only V-J combinations with frequency above 0.0001 were analysed, covering 99% to 99.2% of repertoires. For each V-J combination, a TCR clonal expansion and chaos score was defined as the ratio of F50 clonal expansion to chaos observed in the TCRdist matrix. Welch's t-statistics and random forest were used to reduce the features to approximately 13 V-J combinations, which were then used as input to a naive Bayes classifier. The similarity between thyroid and blood repertoires was quantified using the Morisita-Horn index. TCRdb's own reprocessing of the public reads used fastp at Q25 and MiXCR and kept productive beta chains. Every entry covers one CDR3 protein and lists the most common genes and DNA from its rows. TCRdb's processing, not the study's, gives the V and J calls here. This sample gives around 1.1 million distinct CDR3 sequences in total; about 36% of them show up just once. Approximately 10% of the sample is taken by the ten largest.

In the case of this clonotype: The clone's antigen remains unknown. Base-call qualities are not available, and no considerably larger clone is one nucleotide away.

The sample comprised peripheral blood or thyroid tissue (not recorded which). This clonotype was obtained from an adult man with Graves' hyperthyroidism. The chain employs TRBV6-5 and TRBJ2-5; no D gene call is confident. The nucleotides read TGTGCCAGCAGTTACAAAACCGCCCGGTACCAAGAGACCCAGTACTTC. It translates as CASSYKTARYQETQYF.